These 25 T cell receptor beta chains came from one sample sequenced in a study of blood T cell repertoires in COVID-19. TCRdb keeps only in-frame clones here, not all; method: immunoSEQ multiplex PCR. The sample yields almost 50,000 clones, 90% seen once. Source material: peripheral blood. All receptors come from a human donor in a cohort sampled during active COVID-19.

The chain uses TRBV27 and TRBJ2-7; the D gene is possibly TRBD2 (8 bases). The germline gives CDR1 MNHEY, CDR2 SMNVEV (reference sequence). The V end was cut by 3 bases, the J end by 2 bases, with 14 bases between. The CDR3 spans 15 residues. The CDR3 DNA is TGTGCCAGCAGTTTTGCCGGGAGGGGGCCCTACGAGCAGTACTTC. Residues: CASSFAGRGPYEQYF.

The V and J genes are TRBV6-1 and TRBJ2-2; TRBD1 agrees at 10 bases. Unmatched junction bases numbered 6, after V lost 4 bases and J lost 1 base. The CDR3 runs 17 residues. Germline values: CDR1 MNHNS, CDR2 SASEGT. The CDR3 loop is CASSALTGGLNTGELFF. In DNA form, the CDR3 reads TGTGCCAGCAGTGCCCTGACAGGGGGCCTGAACACCGGGGAGCTGTTTTTT.

The CDR3 loop is CASGLSGRGLAGTGELFF. Written as DNA, the CDR3 is TGTGCTAGTGGTTTGAGTGGGAGAGGACTAGCGGGGACCGGGGAGCTGTTTTTT. The chain uses TRBV12-5 and TRBJ2-2; 12 bases fit TRBD2. This CDR3 comprises 18 residues. From germline, CDR1 is LGHNT and CDR2 FRNRAP. V was clipped by 2 bases and J by 5 bases; unmatched bases: 9.

The V and J genes are TRBV19 and TRBJ2-7; TRBD2 matches 9 bases. The CDR3 has 15 residues. Germline values: CDR1 LNHDA, CDR2 SQIVND (reference sequence). V lost 3 bases and J lost 1; bases outside the gene matches: 4. CDR3 sequence reads: CASSMWSGRSYEQYF. CDR3 in DNA: TGTGCCAGTAGTATGTGGAGCGGGAGGTCCTACGAGCAGTACTTC. The full variable domain, its missing parts supplied by reference TRBV19 and TRBJ2-7, is DGGITQSPKYLFRKEGQNVTLSCEQNLNHDAMYWYRQDPGQGLRLIYYSQIVNDFQKGDIAEGYSVSREKKESFPLTVTSAQKNPTAFYLCASSMWSGRSYEQYFGPGTRLTVT.

The chain uses TRBV24-1 and TRBJ1-2; D might be TRBD1 (5 bases). The CDR3 loop spans 12 amino acids. The germline V gene has CDR1 KGHDR and CDR2 SFDVKD. Deletions cut 5 bases from V and 7 bases from J, with 10 bases between. CDR3 DNA: TGTGCCACCAGTGCGAAGGGGCTTGGCTACACCTTC. Translated: CATSAKGLGYTF.

J is TRBJ2-7 and V is TRBV28; 7 bases map to TRBD1. Germline CDR1 MDHEN, CDR2 SYDVKM. Trimming cost V 7 bases and J 3 bases; bases outside gene matches: 9. The CDR3 is made up of 14 amino acids. The CDR3 spells CASNSGTAFYEQYF. As DNA, the CDR3 is TGTGCCAGCAATTCCGGGACAGCTTTCTACGAGCAGTACTTC.

V and J are TRBV30 and TRBJ1-1; D not certain. The CDR3 sequence is 14 residues long. The V gene's germline CDR1 is GTSNPN and CDR2 SVGIG (reference sequence). V lost 0 bases and J lost 1, with 9 bases in between. The CDR3: CAWSVGRPNTEAFF. For the CDR3, the DNA is TGTGCCTGGAGTGTAGGCAGGCCGAACACTGAAGCTTTCTTT.

The chain employs TRBV21-1 and TRBJ2-3; the table's D call of TRBD1 was not tested on the DNA. TRBV21-1 is flagged as a pseudogene. CDR3 length: 15 residues. CDR3 DNA: TGTGCCAGCAGCAAACGGTCCAGGATCACAGATACGCAGTATTTT. This encodes CASSKRSRITDTQYF.

The V gene is TRBV2, the J gene TRBJ1-1, with no clear D. The CDR3 covers 13 residues. CDR1 is SNHLY and CDR2 is FYNNEI in the germline V gene. V shed 7 bases and J shed 0 bases, with 9 bases lying between them. CDR3 sequence: CASTRGMNTEAFF. CDR3 nucleotide sequence: TGTGCCAGCACCCGCGGGATGAACACTGAAGCTTTCTTT.

This sequence joins TRBV5-1 and TRBJ1-4; D is unclear. The V gene lost 4 bases and the J gene lost 8 bases, with 15 bases spanning the gap. From germline, CDR1 is SGHRS and CDR2 YFSETQ. The CDR3 loop spans 14 amino acids. DNA for the CDR3: TGCGCCAGCAGCCGGGAGGCCCGCGGGGAAAAACTGTTTTTT. Residues: CASSREARGEKLFF.

The V gene is TRBV24-1, the J gene TRBJ2-3, with 8 bases identical to TRBD1. With V trimmed by 3 bases and J by 5 bases, 9 bases remained unmatched. The CDR3 extends over 16 amino acids. Per the germline V gene, CDR1 is KGHDR and CDR2 is SFDVKD. The CDR3 bases are TGTGCCACCAGTGATCCCGCGGCAGGGGGCATAGATACGCAGTATTTT. It is translated as CATSDPAAGGIDTQYF.

V is TRBV27 and J is TRBJ2-5; 7 bases match TRBD1. Germline V gene sequence: CDR1 MNHEY, CDR2 SMNVEV (reference sequence). The ends lost 7 bases at V and 4 bases at J; junction bases unmatched: 6. This CDR3 comprises 13 residues. CDR3 in DNA: TGTGCCAGCAAAAAGGGGGCGAGAGAGACCCAGTACTTC. This encodes CASKKGARETQYF.

In its sample, this clone was seen once. The chain couples TRBV4-1 to TRBJ1-1; D gene ambiguous. The V gene's germline CDR1 is MGHRA and CDR2 YSYEKL. The CDR3 length is 16 residues. The germline V and J ends were trimmed by 1 base and 2 bases, with 14 bases remaining between them. The CDR3 here is CASSQGRRFFNTEAFF. The CDR3 nucleotides are TGCGCCAGCAGCCAAGGGCGCAGGTTCTTTAACACTGAAGCTTTCTTT.

The chain uses TRBV6-5 and TRBJ2-7; 7 bases agree with TRBD1. Trimming cost V 6 bases and J 3 bases; bases outside gene matches: 8. This CDR3 spans 14 amino acids. CDR1 MNHEY and CDR2 SVGAGI come from the germline V gene. Here the CDR3 DNA reads TGTGCCAGCAGACCCCACGGACAGGACTACGAGCAGTACGTC. Translating it yields CASRPHGQDYEQYV.

The chain has TRBV5-1 and TRBJ1-1; no firm D call. The CDR3 runs 14 residues. Germline V gene data show CDR1 as SGHRS and CDR2 as YFSETQ. V was pared by 4 bases and J by 0 bases, with 10 bases between. The CDR3 nucleotides are TGCGCCAGCAGCCGGGAGCCTTTGAACACTGAAGCTTTCTTT. Protein product: CASSREPLNTEAFF.

The J gene is TRBJ1-4, the V gene TRBV7-9; D might be TRBD1 (6 bases). Germline V lookup: CDR1 SEHNR, CDR2 FQNEAQ (reference sequence). V dropped 2 bases and J dropped 6 bases, with 13 bases sitting between them. The CDR3 length is 15 residues. DNA of the CDR3: TGTGCCAGCAGCTTAACCCGGGACACGCATGAAAAACTGTTTTTT. Protein product: CASSLTRDTHEKLFF. Complete variable domain (other parts from reference TRBV7-9 and TRBJ1-4): DTGVSQNPRHKITKRGQNVTFRCDPISEHNRLYWYRQTLGQGPEFLTYFQNEAQLEKSRLLSDRFSAERPKGSFSTLEIQRTEQGDSAMYLCASSLTRDTHEKLFFGSGTQLSVL.

This clone has a single count. The CDR3, as DNA: TGTGCCAGCAGCCCTCAAGCCCCGAACACTGAAGCTTTCTTT. This sequence encodes CASSPQAPNTEAFF. The genes are TRBV28 and TRBJ1-1; D remains unclear. Germline V gives CDR1 MDHEN, CDR2 SYDVKM. Deletions cut 6 bases from V and 1 base from J, with 12 bases between. This CDR3 spans 14 amino acids.

The J gene is TRBJ2-7, the V gene TRBV11-2; the D gene is possibly TRBD1 (6 bases). The germline gives CDR1 SGHAT, CDR2 FQNNGV. The CDR3 totals 15 residues. Trimming took 6 bases from V and 0 from J, leaving 15 bases between them. As DNA, the CDR3 is TGTGCCAGCAGTATAGACAGGAAGAGCTCCTACGAGCAGTACGTC. It specifies CASSIDRKSSYEQYV.

This chain connects TRBV19 to TRBJ2-1; 9 bases agree with TRBD1. The germline V gene encodes CDR1 LNHDA and CDR2 SQIVND (reference sequence). V shed 7 bases, J shed 8 bases, and the junction held 9 bases outside the gene matches. CDR3 length equals 14 residues. The CDR3 spells CASTRDRAWDEQFF. The CDR3 DNA follows: TGTGCCAGTACCCGGGACAGGGCTTGGGATGAGCAGTTCTTC.

This clone has just one count. The chain has TRBV5-8 and TRBJ1-3; no clear D gene. This CDR3 spans 18 amino acids. Looked up from germline, CDR1 is SGHTS and CDR2 is YDEGEE. Trimming took 2 bases from V and 2 from J, leaving 20 bases between them. Here the CDR3 DNA reads TGTGCCAGCAGCTTTAGTCCCTTCTTGAGATTAACTGGAAACACCATATATTTT. Translated, it gives CASSFSPFLRLTGNTIYF. Complete variable domain (other parts from reference TRBV5-8 and TRBJ1-3): EAGVTQSPTHLIKTRGQQATLRCSPISGHTSVYWYQQALGLGLQFLLWYDEGEERNRGNFPPRFSGRQFPNYSSELNVNALELEDSALYLCASSFSPFLRLTGNTIYFGEGSWLTVV.

CDR3 DNA: TGTGCCAGCAGCTTGGACAGGAACATGAACACTGAAGCTTTCTTT. Residues: CASSLDRNMNTEAFF. This sequence joins TRBV5-4 and TRBJ1-1; tentatively, D is TRBD1 (5 bases). Germline CDR1 is SGHNT and CDR2 is YYREEE (reference sequence). CDR3 length: 15 residues. V was pared by 0 bases and J by 0 bases, with 9 bases between.

This clone was counted between two and nine times. The chain combines TRBV10-1 with TRBJ2-7, with TRBD2 identical over 14 bases. Germline loops: CDR1 WNHNN, CDR2 SYGVQD (reference sequence). The trim removed 6 bases at V and 3 bases at J, leaving 4 bases unmatched. This CDR3 is built from 15 residues. The CDR3 DNA sequence: TGCGCCAGCAGCTCCGGACTAGCGGGAGGCTACGAGCAGTACTTC. Amino acids: CASSSGLAGGYEQYF.

CDR3: CASSLSAASYSNQPQHF. In DNA, the CDR3 is TGTGCCAGCAGTTTATCGGCGGCCTCTTATAGCAATCAGCCCCAGCATTTT. This chain links TRBV27 with TRBJ1-5, with no clear D. V lost 0 bases and J lost 0, with 12 bases in between. The CDR3 sequence is 17 residues long. Germline V CDR1 and CDR2: MNHEY, SMNVEV (reference sequence).

The chain uses TRBV18 and TRBJ2-7; 10 positions match TRBD1. Germline CDR1 reads KGHSH; CDR2 reads LQKENI. The CDR3 is 13 amino acids. Losses at the gene ends were 4 bases for V and 4 bases for J; bases not matched to a gene: 1. In DNA, the CDR3 is TGTGCCAGCTCACGGGACAGGGGTTACGAGCAGTACGTC. Translation gives CASSRDRGYEQYV.

There are a few counts of this clone. This chain links TRBV7-2 with TRBJ2-1; TRBD1 matches 7 bases. Germline V gene lookup returns CDR1 SGHTA and CDR2 FQGNSA. Unmatched junction bases numbered 8, after V lost 5 bases and J lost 7 bases. This CDR3 has 14 residues. The CDR3 here is CASSPDRARNEQFF. DNA for the CDR3: TGTGCCAGCAGCCCCGACAGGGCGCGGAATGAGCAGTTCTTC. Drawing the rest from reference TRBV7-2 and TRBJ2-1, the complete variable domain is GAGVSQSPSNKVTEKGKDVELRCDPISGHTALYWYRQSLGQGLEFLIYFQGNSAPDKSGLPSDRFSAERTGGSVSTLTIQRTQQEDSAVYLCASSPDRARNEQFFGPGTRLTVL.